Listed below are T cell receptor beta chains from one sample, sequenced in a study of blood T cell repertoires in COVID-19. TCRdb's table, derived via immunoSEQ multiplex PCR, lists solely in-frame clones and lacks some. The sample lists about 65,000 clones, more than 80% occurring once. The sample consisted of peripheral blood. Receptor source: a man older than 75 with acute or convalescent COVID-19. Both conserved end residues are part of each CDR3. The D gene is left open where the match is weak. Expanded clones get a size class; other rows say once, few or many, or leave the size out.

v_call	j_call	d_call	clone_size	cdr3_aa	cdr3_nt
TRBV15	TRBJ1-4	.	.	CATSTQGWANEKLFF	TGTGCCACCAGCACCCAGGGGTGGGCTAATGAAAAACTGTTTTTT
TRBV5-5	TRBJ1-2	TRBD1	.	CASSWVRVDRTTNYGYTF	TGTGCCAGCAGCTGGGTGCGGGTGGACAGGACAACTAACTATGGCTACACCTTC
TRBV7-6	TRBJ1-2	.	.	CASSLADGANYGYTF	TGTGCCAGCAGCTTAGCTGACGGAGCTAACTATGGCTACACCTTC
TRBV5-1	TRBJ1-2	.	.	CASSLGAGYYGYTF	TGCGCCAGCAGCTTGGGGGCGGGGTACTATGGCTACACCTTC
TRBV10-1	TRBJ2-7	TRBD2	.	CASSAQRGGLEQYF	TGCGCCAGCAGTGCCCAGCGGGGGGGCCTCGAGCAGTACTTC
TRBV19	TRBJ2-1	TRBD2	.	CASTTLAGGSYNEQFF	TGTGCCAGTACCACCCTAGCGGGGGGCTCCTACAATGAGCAGTTCTTC
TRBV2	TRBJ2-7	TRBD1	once	CASSKQGAYEQYF	TGTGCCAGCAGTAAACAGGGGGCCTACGAGCAGTACTTC
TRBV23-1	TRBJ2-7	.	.	CASSHLQGEQYF	TGCGCCAGCAGTCACCTACAGGGCGAGCAGTACTTC
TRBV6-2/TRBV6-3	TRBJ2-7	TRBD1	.	CASSATGTGGSYEQYF	TGTGCCAGCAGTGCAACCGGGACAGGGGGCTCCTACGAGCAGTACTTC
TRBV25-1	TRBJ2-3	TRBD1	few	CASSDDRGTDTQYF	TGTGCCAGCAGTGACGACAGGGGCACAGATACGCAGTATTTT
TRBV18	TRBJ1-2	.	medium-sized	CASSPRTANGYTF	TGTGCCAGCTCACCTCGGACAGCTAATGGCTACACCTTC
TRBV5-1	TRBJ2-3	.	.	CASSEAGHWADTQYF	TGCGCCAGCAGCGAGGCAGGGCATTGGGCAGATACGCAGTATTTT
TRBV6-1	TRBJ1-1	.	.	CASSELRMNTEAFF	TGTGCCAGCAGTGAACTCAGGATGAACACTGAAGCTTTCTTT
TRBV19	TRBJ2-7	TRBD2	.	CASSMGSGGVRPYEQYF	TGTGCCAGTAGTATGGGCTCTGGGGGGGTACGGCCCTACGAGCAGTACTTC
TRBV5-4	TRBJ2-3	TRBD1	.	CASSSPWTGNHDTQYF	TGTGCCAGCAGTTCTCCTTGGACAGGGAATCATGATACGCAGTATTTT
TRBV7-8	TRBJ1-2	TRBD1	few	CASSRFTGEREYGYTF	TGTGCCAGCAGCCGATTTACAGGGGAGAGAGAGTATGGCTACACCTTC
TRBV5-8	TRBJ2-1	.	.	CARPDRMVNEQFF	TGTGCCAGGCCGGACAGAATGGTCAATGAGCAGTTCTTC
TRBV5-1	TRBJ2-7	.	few	CASSLSSRGSSYEQYF	TGCGCCAGCAGCCTTTCCAGCAGGGGTAGCTCCTACGAGCAGTACTTC
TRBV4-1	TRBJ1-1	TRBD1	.	CASSQDRTGFRPDPEAFF	TGCGCCAGCAGCCAAGACCGGACAGGGTTTCGCCCCGACCCTGAAGCTTTCTTT
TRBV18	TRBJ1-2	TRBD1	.	CASSPDRGADGYTF	TGTGCCAGCTCACCCGACAGGGGGGCGGATGGCTACACCTTC
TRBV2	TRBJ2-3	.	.	CASSQQGTSTDTQYF	TGTGCCAGCAGTCAACAGGGGACTAGCACAGATACGCAGTATTTT
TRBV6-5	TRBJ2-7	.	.	CASSVAWGRTYEQYF	TGTGCCAGCTCGGTAGCATGGGGGAGGACCTACGAGCAGTACTTC
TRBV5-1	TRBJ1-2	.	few	CASSQSQGRGGYTF	TGCGCCAGCAGCCAGTCACAGGGTCGGGGTGGCTACACCTTC